This T cell receptor beta chain came from a study of T cell responses to AZD1222 COVID-19 vaccine. The CDR3 spans 14 residues. J lost 7 bases, V lost 5 bases, and 6 bases had no gene match. From germline, CDR1 is SEHNR and CDR2 FQNEAQ (reference sequence). The assay was immunoSEQ multiplex PCR, and TCRdb's table has in-frame clones only and misses some. The sample records some 120,000 clones, around 90% being singletons. V gene TRBV7-9 combines with J gene TRBJ1-5, with 9 bases that match TRBD1. The source material was peripheral blood, sampled on day 0 of AZD1222 vaccination. This clonotype was sampled from an adult in good health. CDR3: CASSPTGGGQPQHF. CDR3 DNA: TGTGCCAGCAGCCCTACAGGGGGCGGGCAGCCCCAGCATTTT.